Listed below are T cell receptor beta chains from one sample, sequenced in a study of cytomegalovirus exposure and HLA in healthy donors. Generated by immunoSEQ multiplex PCR, the TCRdb table keeps only in-frame clones and is missing some. This sample carries under 250,000 clones, around nine tenths of them seen once, and the ten largest clones take approximately 2%. What was sequenced was PBMCs. The source is a woman aged 18-29 years in good health and CMV-seropositive. Each CDR3 is given without its conserved first and last residue.

ASSGGGTDTDTQY	13	TRBJ2-3	TRBV6-1
ASSFAGDEDNEQF	13	TRBJ2-1	TRBV7-6
ASSTDSYSNQPQH	13	TRBJ1-5	TRBV2
ASSEGTGGNQPQH	13	TRBJ1-5	TRBV6-1
ATSRSGFPNEKLF	13	TRBJ1-4	TRBV15
ASSYEGTGAYEQY	13	TRBJ2-7	TRBV6-5
ASSVADTTRLTYGYT	15	TRBJ1-2	TRBV9
ASSLTGEQF	9	TRBJ2-1	TRBV27
ASSLYRAHEQF	11	TRBJ2-1	TRBV27
ASSYSASGAYEQY	13	TRBJ2-7	TRBV6-5
ASSLGVAGAGEQY	13	TRBJ2-7	TRBV7-3
ASTLTSGSIYEQY	13	TRBJ2-7	TRBV2
ASSSPRLDETQY	12	TRBJ2-5	TRBV28
ASSQLGQGVYGYT	13	TRBJ1-2	TRBV4-1
ATSRDRTVYGYT	12	TRBJ1-2	TRBV15
ASSLEVYTGLAGGVSYNEQF	20	TRBJ2-1	TRBV7-6
ASSYSSSGRADTQY	14	TRBJ2-3	TRBV6-5
ASSFPQERAEAF	12	TRBJ1-1	TRBV7-6
ASSASTNTEAF	11	TRBJ1-1	TRBV6-1
ASRLTGVNTEAF	12	TRBJ1-1	TRBV19
ASSLDGDTEAF	11	TRBJ1-1	TRBV7-7
ASRTQTGLEQY	11	TRBJ2-7	TRBV6-5
ATTSWTSGTRETQY	14	TRBJ2-5	TRBV15
ASSFGMGQLAKNIQY	15	TRBJ2-4	TRBV11-2
ASSKQTGVGTEAF	13	TRBJ1-1	TRBV5-1
ASSLGWWQSYSNQPQH	16	TRBJ1-5	TRBV28
ASRFHRLAGSAKNIQY	16	TRBJ2-4	TRBV27
ASSIGGQGFGYGYT	14	TRBJ1-2	TRBV19
ASSTEGYRGWETQY	14	TRBJ2-5	TRBV2
ASSDGAGGQGYNEQF	15	TRBJ2-1	TRBV10-1
ASSVVPSGGSGANVLT	16	TRBJ2-6	TRBV9
ASSSGRVYNEQF	12	TRBJ2-1	TRBV27
AIKGQGAHTEAF	12	TRBJ1-1	TRBV28
ASSSGHATNTEAF	13	TRBJ1-1	TRBV5-1
ASSAGTEQETQY	12	TRBJ2-5	TRBV9
ASSTPEEGSETQY	13	TRBJ2-5	TRBV5-1
ASSLAETGSNTEAF	14	TRBJ1-1	TRBV7-6
SVEGREGGTDTQY	13	TRBJ2-3	TRBV29-1
ATGQGGNEQY	10	TRBJ2-7	TRBV6-5
ASSISGRREQY	11	TRBJ2-7	TRBV19
SVDEDDRGNYGYT	13	TRBJ1-2	TRBV29-1
ASSLTSAGSYEQY	13	TRBJ2-7	TRBV7-8
AINGRHPYEQY	11	TRBJ2-7	TRBV10-3
ASRPGGTVAGYT	12	TRBJ1-2	TRBV27
ASSTYRTAAYEQY	13	TRBJ2-7	TRBV19
ASSPQTSGYEQY	12	TRBJ2-7	TRBV7-6
ASSYTPTGTIEAF	13	TRBJ1-1	TRBV13
ASTRGGYEQY	10	TRBJ2-7	TRBV30
ASSLAGTANEQF	12	TRBJ2-1	TRBV7-8
ASSEAPVYEQY	11	TRBJ2-7	TRBV10-2
ASSQAGQISEKLF	13	TRBJ1-4	TRBV4-1
ASSQENREETQY	12	TRBJ2-5	TRBV4-1
ASSRGDQPQH	10	TRBJ1-5	TRBV2
ASSSSITGELF	11	TRBJ2-2	TRBV13
ASSLTGTTNEKLF	13	TRBJ1-4	TRBV11-2
ASSLAGQGYSKNIQY	15	TRBJ2-4	TRBV7-9
ATSRDQDTQY	10	TRBJ2-3	TRBV15
ASSSRTSGAYNEQF	14	TRBJ2-1	TRBV6-6
ASSLTGESSYEQY	13	TRBJ2-7	TRBV11-1
ASSIEGTEAF	10	TRBJ1-1	TRBV19